This T cell receptor (beta chain) was profiled in a study of T cells in Graves' hyperthyroidism and ophthalmopathy. There are many counts of this clonotype. Its antigen is not identified. CDR1 is MDHEN and CDR2 is SYDVKM in the germline V gene. J was trimmed by 0 bases and V by 2 bases; bases with no gene match: 3. CDR3 length equals 15 residues. Researchers amplified the TCR beta CDR3 regions from RNA transcripts. The study used the HTBI primer set for a first-round RT-PCR of the TCR CDR3. TCRdb recomputed calls from the multiplex PCR reads with MiXCR, one row per CDR3 protein. The table records 400,000 or so distinct CDR3 sequences, roughly 15% of them present only once. Lactation, pregnancy, other autoimmune disease or uncontrolled infection led to exclusion of patients. General observations from the study: For ophthalmopathy, model prediction preceded onset by a median approximately 6 months.

This TCR came from an older woman with Graves' ophthalmopathy. The source material was blood. The chain combines TRBV28 with TRBJ2-7, with 8 nucleotides matching TRBD1. The CDR3 nucleotides read TGTGCCAGCAGTTTACGACAGGGGACCTCCTACGAGCAGTACTTC. Translated: CASSLRQGTSYEQYF.